This TCR beta chain was found in a study of cytomegalovirus exposure and HLA in healthy donors. This PCR relied on a set of 60 Vbeta primers and 13 Jbeta primers. Assay: immunoSEQ multiplex PCR; the TCRdb copy retains only in-frame clones and omits some. There are 65,000 to 70,000 clones in the sample; 80% to 90% occur only once, and 9.5% to 13% lies in the top ten. V was trimmed by 6 bases and J by 0 bases, leaving 5 bases between them. CDR3 size: 13 residues. In germline, CDR1 is SGHVS, CDR2 FQNEAQ. Sequencing input: PBMCs. The chain employs TRBV7-8 and TRBJ2-2; D gene unclear. The source of this sequence is a woman in her thirties in good health and CMV-seropositive. CDR3 coding DNA: TGTGCCAGCAGGCGTGCGAACACCGGGGAGCTGTTTTTT. It yields the protein CASRRANTGELFF.